The 6 T cell receptor beta chains presented below share a single source sample, sequenced in a study of blood T cell repertoires in COVID-19. Repertoires were generated with immunoSEQ multiplex PCR, while TCRdb's copy carries only in-frame clones and drops some. Here the sample spans 340,000 or so clones, 65% to 85% being singletons. The sequencing sample was made of peripheral blood. The receptors were sampled from a man aged 25 to 40 with active or convalescent COVID-19.

This chain uses TRBV7-2 with TRBJ1-4, with D unresolved. CDR1 SGHTA and CDR2 FQGNSA come from the germline V gene. This CDR3 has 14 amino acids. V was cut by 7 bases and J by 2 bases, with 11 bases left in between. For the CDR3, the DNA is TGTGCCAGCACCCCGGCCGGGACTAATGAAAAACTGTTTTTT. Translation: CASTPAGTNEKLFF.

The chain joins TRBV3-1 (or the pseudogene TRBV3-2) to TRBJ2-2; 10 nucleotides agree with TRBD2. The CDR3 totals 14 residues. Trimming cost V 6 bases and J 7 bases; bases outside gene matches: 5. CDR1 is LGHDT and CDR2 is YNNKEL in the germline V gene (reference sequence). The CDR3 loop is CASRSGGADGELFF. The CDR3 region has the DNA TGTGCCAGCAGAAGCGGGGGGGCCGACGGGGAGCTGTTTTTT.

This chain joins TRBV3-1 (or the pseudogene TRBV3-2) and TRBJ2-1; 9 bases are shared with TRBD2. Trimming took 1 base from V and 4 from J; bases not matched to a gene: 8. Germline V gene sequence: CDR1 LGHDT, CDR2 YNNKEL (reference sequence). This CDR3 spans 17 amino acids. CDR3 DNA: TGTGCCAGCAGCCAAGGGCTAGCGGGAAGAAGGTACAATGAGCAGTTCTTC. The encoded protein is CASSQGLAGRRYNEQFF.

The V and J genes are TRBV27 and TRBJ1-1, with D uncertain. Germline V CDR1 and CDR2: MNHEY, SMNVEV (reference sequence). The CDR3 spans 8 residues. In DNA form, the CDR3 reads TGTGCTCAGGCTGAAGCTTTCTTT. This encodes CAQAEAFF.

This chain connects TRBV19 to TRBJ2-7; 7 bases map to TRBD2. Germline V gene data show CDR1 as LNHDA and CDR2 as SQIVND (reference sequence). V was pared by 3 bases and J by 5 bases, with 7 bases of the junction left unmatched. The CDR3 is made up of 14 amino acids. The CDR3 nucleotides are TGTGCCAGTAGTATTACGGGAGGAAACAACGAGCAGTACTTC. Translating gives CASSITGGNNEQYF. Full variable domain (outside the CDR3, taken from reference TRBV19 and TRBJ2-7): DGGITQSPKYLFRKEGQNVTLSCEQNLNHDAMYWYRQDPGQGLRLIYYSQIVNDFQKGDIAEGYSVSREKKESFPLTVTSAQKNPTAFYLCASSITGGNNEQYFGPGTRLTVT.

The chain uses TRBV5-1 and TRBJ2-5; no firm D call. Trimming took 0 bases from V and 2 from J, leaving 14 bases between them. CDR3 length: 16 amino acids. Germline V lookup: CDR1 SGHRS, CDR2 YFSETQ. The CDR3 here is CASSLGGQIEQETQYF. CDR3 bases: TGCGCCAGCAGCTTGGGTGGGCAGATTGAACAAGAGACCCAGTACTTC.